Shown below are 30 T cell receptor beta chains from a single sample sequenced in a study of long-term antiretroviral therapy in people with HIV. Sequencing relied on immunoSEQ assay v3.0, run at survey level. The repertoire was sequenced with immunoSEQ multiplex PCR; TCRdb's copy has only in-frame clones and lacks some. The sample consists of around 19,000 clones, around three quarters of them appearing once. The sequenced sample was unsorted PBMCs, obtained 2.9 years after starting antiretroviral therapy. Every receptor here comes from a woman aged 25 to 39 with HIV.

The chain combines TRBV7-2 with TRBJ2-2, with D possibly matching TRBD1 (5 bases). CDR3 length equals 14 residues. The V and J ends lost 2 bases and 6 bases respectively, with 10 bases between them. Looked up from germline, CDR1 is SGHTA and CDR2 is FQGNSA. The chain's CDR3 is CASSLQGLAGELFF. The CDR3 nucleotides read TGTGCCAGCAGCTTACAGGGATTGGCCGGGGAGCTGTTTTTT.

The chain has TRBV7-3 and TRBJ2-1; 12 nucleotides agree with TRBD2. This CDR3 has 17 amino acids. Unmatched junction bases numbered 13, after V lost 4 bases and J lost 9 bases. Germline CDR1 SGHTA, CDR2 FQGTGA. CDR3: CASSSKLAGGPFGEQFF. The CDR3 DNA is TGTGCCAGCAGCTCAAAACTAGCGGGGGGACCTTTTGGTGAGCAGTTCTTC.

This clone was recorded a few times. The DNA of the CDR3 is TGTGCCAGCAGCTTAGGGACTAGCGGGGGGGCTTTCGCAGATACGCAGTATTTT. Translation: CASSLGTSGGAFADTQYF. The chain combines TRBV7-8 with TRBJ2-3, with 15 bases that match TRBD2. Trimming took 1 base from V and 4 from J; bases not matched to a gene: 6. The germline CDR1 and CDR2 sequences are SGHVS and FQNEAQ. This CDR3 comprises 18 residues.

This rearrangement joins TRBV5-1 to TRBJ1-5; tentative D call: TRBD1 (6 bases). The V gene lost 2 bases and the J gene lost 7 bases, with 16 bases spanning the gap. CDR1 and CDR2 (germline): SGHRS, YFSETQ. This CDR3 region has 15 residues. The CDR3 loop reads CASSLSGTPGQPQHF. The DNA for the CDR3 is TGCGCCAGCAGCTTATCTGGGACACCCGGGCAGCCCCAGCATTTT.

The V and J genes are TRBV6-5 and TRBJ2-2, with D perhaps TRBD1 (6 bases). The germline V and J ends were trimmed by 7 bases and 2 bases, with 11 bases remaining between them. There are 14 residues in the CDR3. Germline lookup yields CDR1 MNHEY and CDR2 SVGAGI. The CDR3 is CASIPDRNTGELFF. DNA of the CDR3: TGTGCCAGCATCCCGGACAGAAACACCGGGGAGCTGTTTTTT.

V is TRBV7-3 and J is TRBJ2-5, with 12 bases identical to TRBD2. CDR3 length equals 16 residues. CDR1 is SGHTA and CDR2 is FQGTGA in the germline V gene. The J segment lost 4 bases and the V segment lost 5 bases, leaving 8 bases of the junction unmatched. CDR3 loop: CASSPGLAGTVETQYF. The CDR3, as DNA: TGTGCCAGCAGCCCAGGACTAGCGGGGACCGTAGAGACCCAGTACTTC.

This sequence joins TRBV14 and TRBJ1-3; D is possibly TRBD1 (5 bases). V was clipped by 0 bases and J by 4 bases, with 10 bases between them. This CDR3 region has 15 residues. Germline V gene data show CDR1 as SGHDN and CDR2 as FVKESK. CDR3 nucleotide sequence: TGTGCCAGCAGCCAAGATGGACGGGGCGGAAACACCATATATTTT. Protein sequence: CASSQDGRGGNTIYF. Full variable domain (rest looked up from reference TRBV14 and TRBJ1-3): EAGVTQFPSHSVIEKGQTVTLRCDPISGHDNLYWYRRVMGKEIKFLLHFVKESKQDESGMPNNRFLAERTGGTYSTLKVQPAELEDSGVYFCASSQDGRGGNTIYFGEGSWLTVV.

This clone appeared once. V gene TRBV7-2 combines with J gene TRBJ2-1; D possibly corresponds to TRBD1 (7 bases). The CDR3 is made up of 12 amino acids. V dropped 5 bases and J dropped 10 bases, with 12 bases sitting between them. Germline V CDR1 and CDR2: SGHTA, FQGNSA. CDR3 nucleotides: TGTGCCAGCAGCCCACAGGGGAGGGAGCAGTTCTTC. It codes for CASSPQGREQFF.

The V call is TRBV7-3, the J call TRBJ1-1; D call uncertain. The CDR3 covers 14 residues. The V end lost 3 bases, the J end lost 3 bases, and 11 bases lay between the germline ends. Germline CDR1 reads SGHTA; CDR2 reads FQGTGA. The CDR3 here is CASSLTPKYTEAFF. CDR3 coding DNA: TGTGCCAGCAGCTTGACACCGAAATACACTGAAGCTTTCTTT.

This chain uses TRBV29-1 with TRBJ1-2; 8 nucleotides line up with TRBD1. CDR3 length: 12 amino acids. V lost 6 bases to trimming and J lost 2 bases; unmatched junction nucleotides: 2. The germline V gene has CDR1 SQVTM and CDR2 ANQGSEA. This CDR3 is CSVDRANYGYTF. The CDR3 nucleotides are TGCAGCGTGGACAGGGCAAACTATGGCTACACCTTC.

The sample holds a few counts of this clone. The chain is built from TRBV5-4 and TRBJ2-1; 11 bases match TRBD1. The germline V gene has CDR1 SGHNT and CDR2 YYREEE (reference sequence). The CDR3 spans 15 residues. The V and J ends lost 4 bases and 8 bases, in that order; junction bases with no gene match: 8. The CDR3 protein is CASSPKGQGADEQFF. The DNA for the CDR3 is TGTGCCAGCAGCCCTAAAGGACAGGGGGCAGATGAGCAGTTCTTC.

The chain couples TRBV4-1 to TRBJ2-3; 7 bases match TRBD1. The junction had 4 bases not matched to a gene; V was cut back by 0 bases and J by 4 bases. The CDR3 runs to 15 residues. The germline gives CDR1 MGHRA, CDR2 YSYEKL. The chain's CDR3 is CASSQDRGSADTQYF. The CDR3 DNA is TGCGCCAGCAGCCAAGACAGGGGGTCGGCAGATACGCAGTATTTT.

The V and J genes are TRBV6-1 and TRBJ1-1; perhaps TRBD1 as D (5 bases). Germline CDR1 reads MNHNS; CDR2 reads SASEGT. V lost 6 bases to trimming and J lost 8 bases, with 13 bases between them. The CDR3 is made up of 12 amino acids. The CDR3 region is CASSPGRDEAFF. The CDR3 nucleotides are TGTGCCAGCAGCCCAGGCCGGGACGAAGCTTTCTTT.

The V call is TRBV19, the J call TRBJ1-2, with 8 bases aligning to TRBD1. V was clipped by 6 bases and J by 2 bases; unmatched bases: 8. This CDR3 region has 15 residues. Germline V CDR1 and CDR2: LNHDA, SQIVND (reference sequence). CDR3 DNA: TGTGCCAGTAGCACTAAGACAGGGGCCAACTATGGCTACACCTTC. It yields the protein CASSTKTGANYGYTF.

V usage is TRBV5-1 and J usage is TRBJ1-2, with unresolved D. Trimming took off 3 bases at V and 4 bases at J, with 13 bases between the two ends. The germline CDR1 and CDR2 sequences are SGHRS and YFSETQ. The CDR3 has 14 residues. This chain's CDR3 is CASSSGGHSYGYTF. In nucleotides, the CDR3 is TGCGCCAGCAGCTCCGGCGGGCACTCCTATGGCTACACCTTC. Drawing the rest from reference TRBV5-1 and TRBJ1-2, the complete variable domain is KAGVTQTPRYLIKTRGQQVTLSCSPISGHRSVSWYQQTPGQGLQFLFEYFSETQRNKGNFPGRFSGRQFSNSRSEMNVSTLELGDSALYLCASSSGGHSYGYTFGSGTRLTVV.

V gene TRBV5-5 combines with J gene TRBJ1-2, with TRBD1 matching over 7 bases. The germline CDR1 and CDR2 sequences are SGHKS and YYEKEE (reference sequence). Germline trimming cut 4 bases from V and 2 bases from J; bases unmatched to any gene: 11. The CDR3 is 16 residues long. The CDR3 DNA sequence: TGTGCCAGCAGCAGACTTCAGGGGGGCGCGAACTATGGCTACACCTTC. This sequence encodes CASSRLQGGANYGYTF.

The CDR3 loop is CASSFVDPPRENGYTF. The CDR3 DNA reads TGCGCCAGCAGCTTCGTAGACCCCCCTAGGGAGAATGGCTACACCTTC. The chain is built from TRBV5-1 and TRBJ1-2; D is unclear. The V gene lost 2 bases and the J gene lost 6 bases, with 20 bases spanning the gap. This CDR3 is built from 16 residues. Germline values: CDR1 SGHRS, CDR2 YFSETQ.

The chain recombines TRBV5-1 with TRBJ2-3; 9 nucleotides agree with TRBD1. Germline-derived CDR1 and CDR2 are SGHRS and YFSETQ. The CDR3 runs 15 residues. V lost 3 bases, J lost 2 bases, and 4 bases stayed unmatched. CDR3 sequence reads: CASSSGQGYTDTQYF. As DNA, the CDR3 is TGCGCCAGCAGCTCTGGACAGGGGTACACAGATACGCAGTATTTT.

This sequence joins TRBV11-2 and TRBJ1-4; D is uncertain. Germline values: CDR1 SGHAT, CDR2 FQNNGV. This CDR3 spans 13 amino acids. Trimming left V 3 bases short and J 1 base short, with 3 bases between. CDR3 coding DNA: TGTGCCAGCAGCTTTAGAACTAATGAAAAACTGTTTTTT. Translation: CASSFRTNEKLFF.

This clone appeared a few times. The rearrangement uses TRBV5-6 and TRBJ1-6, with D uncertain. The CDR3 contains 14 residues. Germline CDR1 reads SGHDT; CDR2 reads YYEEEE. Trimming took 4 bases from V and 12 from J, leaving 17 bases between them. The CDR3 reads CASSLPQERLPLHF. The CDR3 DNA is TGTGCCAGCAGCCTACCGCAGGAAAGGTTACCCCTCCACTTT.

This clone is a singleton in its sample. The chain carries TRBV21-1 and TRBJ1-1; the table names TRBD1, a call not compared with the DNA. TRBV21-1 is a documented pseudogene. This CDR3 is built from 17 residues. The CDR3 loop reads CASSEKTGGWGNTEAFF. DNA of the CDR3: TGTGCCAGCAGCGAAAAGACAGGAGGTTGGGGGAACACTGAAGCTTTCTTT.

In this sample, this clone turned up a few times. CDR3 protein: CASSQRGQSYNSPLHF. CDR3 coding DNA: TGTGCCAGCAGCCAAAGGGGACAGTCCTATAATTCACCCCTCCACTTT. The rearrangement joins TRBV2 to TRBJ1-6; 7 bases fit TRBD1. V trimming: 6 bases; J trimming: 1 base; junction bases outside the gene matches: 6. CDR1 is SNHLY and CDR2 is FYNNEI in the germline V gene. CDR3 length: 16 residues.

The table lists this clone with a few counts. The V and J genes are TRBV4-1 and TRBJ1-1; D ambiguous. Looked up from germline, CDR1 is MGHRA and CDR2 is YSYEKL. Trimming cost V 0 bases and J 0 bases, with 8 bases left between them. There are 15 residues in the CDR3. CDR3 coding DNA: TGCGCCAGCAGCCAAGAAACGGGGATGAACACTGAAGCTTTCTTT. Its protein product is CASSQETGMNTEAFF.

This clone turned up a few times. The V and J genes are TRBV6-1 and TRBJ1-1; D gene uncertain. Trimming stripped 4 bases from V and 3 bases from J, with 15 bases between. Germline CDR1 and CDR2: MNHNS and SASEGT. This CDR3 is built from 15 residues. CDR3 DNA: TGTGCCAGCAGTGTCCTGCTCGGACCGGACACTGAAGCTTTCTTT. This translates into CASSVLLGPDTEAFF.

The chain recombines TRBV9 with TRBJ2-1; 9 bases are shared with TRBD2. V trimming: 2 bases; J trimming: 9 bases; junction bases outside the gene matches: 6. Germline V CDR1 and CDR2: SGDLS, YYNGEE. CDR3 length: 14 residues. CDR3 nucleotide sequence: TGTGCCAGCAGCGTGGGCGGGGGGGCGGGTGAGCAGTTCTTC. Encoded protein: CASSVGGGAGEQFF.

The V call is TRBV4-1, the J call TRBJ2-2, with D possibly matching TRBD1 (5 bases). The CDR3 has 14 residues. Trimming left V 0 bases short and J 8 bases short, with 10 bases between. From germline, CDR1 is MGHRA and CDR2 YSYEKL. In DNA form, the CDR3 reads TGCGCCAGCAGCCAAGACAGGGTACGGGGGGAGCTGTTTTTT. It translates to CASSQDRVRGELFF.

There are a few counts of this clone. Here the CDR3 reads CASSIGATNEKLFF. CDR3 DNA: TGTGCCAGTAGTATCGGGGCAACTAATGAAAAACTGTTTTTT. The gene calls are TRBV19 and TRBJ1-4, with D uncertain. The CDR3 is 14 residues long. Germline V gives CDR1 LNHDA, CDR2 SQIVND (reference sequence). With 3 bases removed from V and 0 bases from J, the gap between germline ends came to 5 bases.

The V call is TRBV30, the J call TRBJ1-2, with a weak D call TRBD1 (6 bases). The V and J ends lost 0 bases and 3 bases respectively, with 11 bases between them. CDR3 length: 14 residues. Germline CDR1 is GTSNPN and CDR2 is SVGIG (reference sequence). CDR3 nucleotide sequence: TGTGCCTGGAGTGTTGCAGGGGAGGACTATGGCTACACCTTC. This codes for CAWSVAGEDYGYTF.

CDR3 bases: TGTGCCAGCAGCGCGGGAGGACAGGGTAGACAAGGCTACACCTTC. It encodes CASSAGGQGRQGYTF. The chain joins TRBV5-6 to TRBJ1-2; TRBD1 matches 8 bases. This CDR3 spans 15 amino acids. Per the germline V gene, CDR1 is SGHDT and CDR2 is YYEEEE. With V trimmed by 4 bases and J by 8 bases, 13 bases remained unmatched.

Judged by abundance, this clone is medium-sized. Other DNA sequences in the sample encode the same CDR3. This chain connects TRBV9 to TRBJ1-1; D might be TRBD1 (5 bases). V lost 0 bases and J 4 bases, leaving 7 bases between the germline ends. From germline, CDR1 is SGDLS and CDR2 YYNGEE. The CDR3 loop spans 13 amino acids. The CDR3 nucleotides are TGTGCCAGCAGCGTAGAGAGGGGCACTGAAGCTTTCTTT. Protein: CASSVERGTEAFF. The full variable domain, rest sourced from reference TRBV9 and TRBJ1-1, is DSGVTQTPKHLITATGQRVTLRCSPRSGDLSVYWYQQSLDQGLQFLIQYYNGEERAKGNILERFSAQQFPDLHSELNLSSLELGDSALYFCASSVERGTEAFFGQGTRLTVV.